This T cell receptor beta chain was sequenced for a study of OX40 agonist ivuxolimab in advanced cancers. Across the study: Of the participants, more than 35% had some prior anti-PD-1, anti-PD-L1 or anti-CTLA-4 therapy, which was allowed.

This clone has just a few counts. Trimming cost V 7 bases and J 6 bases, with 18 bases left between them. The CDR3 loop spans 14 amino acids. Looked up from germline, CDR1 is SNHLY and CDR2 is FYNNEI. Here immunoSEQ multiplex PCR was the method, and the copy in TCRdb shows in-frame clones only, minus some. This sample has 40,000 to 45,000 clones, with approximately 85% found just once. The receptor's source is an adult with an advanced solid tumor such as melanoma, head and neck, liver or kidney cancer. The J gene is TRBJ1-2, the V gene TRBV2; the D gene is possibly TRBD1 (6 bases). Sample: CD4+ or CD8+ T cells sorted from blood, taken in a trial of the OX40 agonist ivuxolimab. CDR3 in DNA: TGTGCCAGCACCGCCGGAGGGGGGTTCGATGGCTACACCTTC. The encoded protein is CASTAGGGFDGYTF.